The 24 T cell receptor beta chains in this list originate from one sample, sequenced in a study of CD8+ T cells in alopecia areata. Sample treatment: oral pan-JAK inhibitor, 5-10 mg twice daily. Extracted from the samples, RNA was reverse transcribed into cDNA to serve as the sequencing template. Clones were sequenced by immunoSEQ multiplex PCR, and TCRdb holds only the in-frame ones, with some missing. The sample carries 160,000 or so clones, about 61% recorded once. This specimen was CD4+ T cells sorted from blood, taken at approximately week 60, from a patient treated with tofacitinib. The receptors here all came from a human donor with alopecia areata.

This chain joins TRBV5-1 and TRBJ2-5; D call uncertain. The CDR3 extends over 13 amino acids. Germline CDR1 and CDR2: SGHRS and YFSETQ. Trimming left V 1 base short and J 3 bases short, with 7 bases between. The CDR3 DNA is TGCGCCAGCAGCTTGTGGCTAGAAGAGACCCAGTACTTC. Translated, it gives CASSLWLEETQYF.

This clone has more than one count but fewer than ten. V and J are TRBV5-6 and TRBJ1-4; D uncertain. This CDR3 is 15 amino acids long. V lost 4 bases, J lost 8 bases, and 18 bases lay in between. Looked up from germline, CDR1 is SGHDT and CDR2 is YYEEEE. DNA for the CDR3: TGTGCCAGCAGCCGTGATTTTGCGGATCGGGAAAAACTGTTTTTT. This encodes CASSRDFADREKLFF. Together with reference TRBV5-6 and TRBJ1-4, the CDR3 gives the full variable domain: DAGVTQSPTHLIKTRGQQVTLRCSPKSGHDTVSWYQQALGQGPQFIFQYYEEEERQRGNFPDRFSGHQFPNYSSELNVNALLLGDSALYLCASSRDFADREKLFFGSGTQLSVL.

The CDR3 DNA follows: TGCGCCAGCAGCTCGGGGGGTAAAACAGATACGCAGTATTTT. Protein product: CASSSGGKTDTQYF. This rearrangement joins TRBV5-1 to TRBJ2-3; 7 bases match TRBD2. V shed 3 bases and J 3 bases; nucleotides not matched to a gene: 4. CDR3 length: 14 amino acids. CDR1 and CDR2 (germline): SGHRS, YFSETQ. Looking up the rest from reference TRBV5-1 and TRBJ2-3 gives the full variable domain: KAGVTQTPRYLIKTRGQQVTLSCSPISGHRSVSWYQQTPGQGLQFLFEYFSETQRNKGNFPGRFSGRQFSNSRSEMNVSTLELGDSALYLCASSSGGKTDTQYFGPGTRLTVL.

The genes are TRBV7-8 and TRBJ1-1; 7 bases line up with TRBD1. CDR1 is SGHVS and CDR2 is FQNEAQ in the germline V gene. Trimming cost V 8 bases and J 1 base; bases outside gene matches: 4. This CDR3 is built from 13 residues. CDR3 amino acids: CASGRGKNTEAFF. In nucleotides, the CDR3 is TGTGCCAGCGGCAGGGGGAAGAACACTGAAGCTTTCTTT.

V and J are TRBV29-1 and TRBJ2-7; 10 bases agree with TRBD1. The CDR3 is 16 residues long. J was trimmed by 2 bases and V by 3 bases; bases with no gene match: 10. Germline CDR1 SQVTM, CDR2 ANQGSEA. The CDR3 nucleotides read TGCAGCGTTGATGCGTTTTTTGGGACAGGGGCCTACGAGCAGTACTTC. Its translation: CSVDAFFGTGAYEQYF.

This chain joins TRBV18 and TRBJ2-7; possibly TRBD1 for D (6 bases). Per the germline V gene, CDR1 is KGHSH and CDR2 is LQKENI. This CDR3 is 13 amino acids long. V lost 5 bases to trimming and J lost 2 bases, with 10 bases between them. The chain's CDR3 is CASSGGYPYEQYF. The CDR3 bases are TGTGCCAGCTCAGGGGGCTATCCCTACGAGCAGTACTTC. The whole variable domain, filled in from reference TRBV18 and TRBJ2-7, reads NAGVMQNPRHLVRRRGQEARLRCSPMKGHSHVYWYRQLPEEGLKFMVYLQKENIIDESGMPKERFSAEFPKEGPSILRIQQVVRGDSAAYFCASSGGYPYEQYFGPGTRLTVT.

The V gene is TRBV5-6, the J gene TRBJ1-2; no reliable D call. The CDR3 extends over 11 amino acids. The germline gives CDR1 SGHDT, CDR2 YYEEEE. Deletions cut 3 bases from V and 6 bases from J, with 6 bases between. CDR3 nucleotide sequence: TGTGCCAGCAGCTGGGAGAATGGCTACACCTTC. It codes for CASSWENGYTF.

The chain is built from TRBV13 and TRBJ2-6; D not resolved. V lost 6 bases to trimming and J lost 1 base, with 16 bases between them. Germline CDR1 is PRHDT and CDR2 is FYEKMQ (reference sequence). The CDR3 is 17 amino acids. CDR3: CASRIGFALSGANVLTF. CDR3 sequence (DNA): TGTGCCAGCAGAATCGGATTTGCACTTTCTGGGGCCAACGTCCTGACTTTC.

The chain carries TRBV29-1 and TRBJ1-1; D not resolved. Germline V gene lookup returns CDR1 SQVTM and CDR2 ANQGSEA. V was trimmed by 7 bases and J by 0 bases, leaving 12 bases between them. This CDR3 contains 13 residues. CDR3 loop: CSAAARLNTEAFF. CDR3 nucleotides: TGCAGCGCTGCGGCGCGTCTGAACACTGAAGCTTTCTTT.

This clone was detected many times. Other DNA sequences in the same sample also yield this CDR3. The chain combines TRBV7-9 with TRBJ1-2; unclear D gene. Germline V CDR1 and CDR2: SEHNR, FQNEAQ (reference sequence). CDR3 length: 13 residues. V was cut by 5 bases and J by 4 bases, with 11 bases left in between. DNA for the CDR3: TGTGCCAGCAGCCCTGAGGTAGCCTATGGCTACACCTTC. It translates to CASSPEVAYGYTF.

This clone was counted between two and nine times. The V call is TRBV5-5, the J call TRBJ2-6, with no clear D. This CDR3 is built from 14 residues. Germline CDR1 reads SGHKS; CDR2 reads YYEKEE (reference sequence). Deletions cut 6 bases from V and 2 bases from J, with 9 bases between. In DNA, the CDR3 is TGTGCCAGCACCCTTCGGGCTGGGGCCAACGTCCTGACTTTC. Amino acids: CASTLRAGANVLTF. Full variable domain (missing parts from reference TRBV5-5 and TRBJ2-6): DAGVTQSPTHLIKTRGQQVTLRCSPISGHKSVSWYQQVLGQGPQFIFQYYEKEERGRGNFPDRFSARQFPNYSSELNVNALLLGDSALYLCASTLRAGANVLTFGAGSRLTVL.

The table lists this clone with a few counts. The chain has TRBV10-3 and TRBJ1-2; no clear D gene. Per germline, CDR1 ENHRY and CDR2 SYGVKD. V was shortened by 4 bases and J by 4 bases, with 10 bases between the two germline ends. CDR3 size: 13 residues. The CDR3 nucleotides read TGTGCCATCAGTGGTCCACCTCTCTATGGCTACACCTTC. Translated: CAISGPPLYGYTF.

The chain has TRBV7-3 and TRBJ1-1; TRBD1 is a possible D gene (5 bases). Germline values: CDR1 SGHTA, CDR2 FQGTGA. This CDR3 contains 13 residues. Trimming removed 5 bases at V and 1 base at J, with 8 bases between. CDR3 nucleotides: TGTGCCAGCAGCAACAGGTGGAACACTGAAGCTTTCTTT. It is translated as CASSNRWNTEAFF.

The chain carries TRBV6-6 and TRBJ2-1; D uncertain. Per germline, CDR1 MNHNY and CDR2 SVGAGI (reference sequence). Trimming stripped 2 bases from V and 8 bases from J, with 4 bases between. This CDR3 has 11 residues. This CDR3 is CASSYIDEQFF. The CDR3 nucleotides are TGTGCCAGCAGTTACATCGATGAGCAGTTCTTC.

This chain connects TRBV2 to TRBJ2-2, with 11 bases identical to TRBD1. V lost 5 bases to trimming and J lost 6 bases; unmatched junction nucleotides: 8. Germline CDR1 is SNHLY and CDR2 is FYNNEI. The CDR3 is 16 residues long. In nucleotides, the CDR3 is TGTGCCAGCAGTATACCGGGACAGGGGGACGCCGGGGAGCTGTTTTTT. Residues: CASSIPGQGDAGELFF.

The table lists this clone with a count of one. V gene TRBV2 combines with J gene TRBJ2-4; D uncertain. CDR1 is SNHLY and CDR2 is FYNNEI in the germline V gene. The CDR3 spans 13 residues. The germline V and J ends were trimmed by 1 base and 15 bases, with 16 bases remaining between them. This chain's CDR3 is CASSEGRNPLGYF. The CDR3 DNA is TGTGCCAGCAGTGAAGGAAGGAACCCCCTGGGGTACTTC.

This chain uses TRBV7-9 with TRBJ1-2; D is unclear. The CDR3 contains 13 residues. Germline CDR1 is SEHNR and CDR2 is FQNEAQ (reference sequence). V was cut by 5 bases and J by 8 bases, with 15 bases left in between. The CDR3 sequence: CASSRSDRGGYTF. Written as DNA, the CDR3 is TGTGCCAGCAGCCGCTCGGACCGGGGAGGCTACACCTTC.

This clone was counted between two and nine times. The chain recombines TRBV6-5 with TRBJ1-3, with unresolved D. Per germline, CDR1 MNHEY and CDR2 SVGAGI. Trimming cost V 2 bases and J 2 bases, with 7 bases left between them. The CDR3 is 14 amino acids. The CDR3 loop is CASSYIEAGNTIYF. CDR3 nucleotide sequence: TGTGCCAGCAGTTACATCGAGGCTGGAAACACCATATATTTT.

A remark on this clone: At the DNA level, this CDR3 is encoded by other sequences in the same sample as well. This rearrangement joins TRBV29-1 to TRBJ2-1; tentative D call: TRBD1 (6 bases). The CDR3 extends over 14 amino acids. V was cut by 3 bases and J by 0 bases, with 9 bases left in between. Germline V CDR1 and CDR2: SQVTM, ANQGSEA. The CDR3 protein is CSVDTGSSYNEQFF. The DNA for the CDR3 is TGCAGCGTTGATACAGGGAGCTCCTACAATGAGCAGTTCTTC.

This chain uses TRBV5-1 with TRBJ2-2; D unresolved. The CDR3 has 14 amino acids. The germline V and J ends were trimmed by 4 bases and 7 bases, with 14 bases remaining between them. The germline gives CDR1 SGHRS, CDR2 YFSETQ. CDR3 nucleotide sequence: TGCGCCAGCAGCCCGGAGCCCTCGGGCGGGGAGCTGTTTTTT. Protein: CASSPEPSGGELFF.

V is TRBV6-5 and J is TRBJ2-1, with 10 bases that match TRBD2. The CDR3 contains 15 residues. The V gene's germline CDR1 is MNHEY and CDR2 SVGAGI. V lost 5 bases to trimming and J lost 5 bases; unmatched junction nucleotides: 6. CDR3 region: CASSTPSGGHNEQFF. In nucleotides, the CDR3 is TGTGCCAGCAGTACCCCTAGCGGGGGCCACAATGAGCAGTTCTTC.

The V call is TRBV6-1, the J call TRBJ2-4, with D unresolved. Germline V gene sequence: CDR1 MNHNS, CDR2 SASEGT. The CDR3 sequence is 15 residues long. Trimming shortened V by 2 bases and J by 0 bases, and 8 bases separated the two germline ends. The chain's CDR3 is CASSEWAVAKNIQYF. CDR3 in DNA: TGTGCCAGCAGTGAATGGGCTGTAGCCAAAAACATTCAGTACTTC.

This chain joins TRBV5-1 and TRBJ2-7; 7 bases map to TRBD2. The CDR3 sequence is 15 residues long. The junction had 7 bases not matched to a gene; V was cut back by 4 bases and J by 0 bases. The germline CDR1 and CDR2 sequences are SGHRS and YFSETQ. The CDR3 sequence is CASSPRAGDSYEQYF. The DNA for the CDR3 is TGCGCCAGCAGCCCCCGGGCGGGGGACTCCTACGAGCAGTACTTC.

This clone was detected only a few times. This chain uses TRBV7-9 with TRBJ1-2, with D possibly being TRBD1 (5 bases). From germline, CDR1 is SEHNR and CDR2 FQNEAQ (reference sequence). V shed 5 bases and J shed 4 bases, with 14 bases lying between them. The CDR3 contains 14 residues. CDR3 in amino acids: CASSRNDRLYGYTF. CDR3 coding DNA: TGTGCCAGCAGCCGGAACGACAGACTCTATGGCTACACCTTC.